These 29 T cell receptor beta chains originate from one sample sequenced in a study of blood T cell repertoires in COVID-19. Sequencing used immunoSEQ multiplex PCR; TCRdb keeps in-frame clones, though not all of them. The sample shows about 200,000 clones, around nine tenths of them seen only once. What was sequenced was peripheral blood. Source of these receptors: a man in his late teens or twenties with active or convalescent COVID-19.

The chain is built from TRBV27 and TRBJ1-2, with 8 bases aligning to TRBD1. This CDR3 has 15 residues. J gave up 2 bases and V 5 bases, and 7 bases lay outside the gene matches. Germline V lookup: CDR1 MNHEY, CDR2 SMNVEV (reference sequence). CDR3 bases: TGTGCCAGCAGTGCTCGGGCAGGGGGCAACTATGGCTACACCTTC. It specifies CASSARAGGNYGYTF.

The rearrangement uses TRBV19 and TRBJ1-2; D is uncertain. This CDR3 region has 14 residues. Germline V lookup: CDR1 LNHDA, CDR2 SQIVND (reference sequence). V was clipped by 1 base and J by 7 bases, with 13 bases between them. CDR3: CASSIAEGAGGYTF. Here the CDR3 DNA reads TGTGCCAGTAGTATAGCTGAGGGTGCGGGTGGCTACACCTTC.

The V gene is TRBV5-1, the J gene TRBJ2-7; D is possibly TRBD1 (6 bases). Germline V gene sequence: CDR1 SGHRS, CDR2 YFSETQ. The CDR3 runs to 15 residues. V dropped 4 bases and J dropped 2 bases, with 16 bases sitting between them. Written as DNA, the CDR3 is TGCGCCAGCAGCGAACTGCCACAGGGTCCCTACGAGCAGTACTTC. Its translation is CASSELPQGPYEQYF.

This chain's CDR3 is CASSSRGGTGREKLFF. The CDR3 DNA follows: TGTGCCAGCAGTTCTCGTGGCGGGACAGGGCGCGAAAAACTGTTTTTT. The V gene is TRBV27, the J gene TRBJ1-4; 9 nucleotides align to TRBD1. With V trimmed by 4 bases and J by 8 bases, 11 bases remained unmatched. Germline-derived CDR1 and CDR2 are MNHEY and SMNVEV (reference sequence). This CDR3 comprises 16 residues.

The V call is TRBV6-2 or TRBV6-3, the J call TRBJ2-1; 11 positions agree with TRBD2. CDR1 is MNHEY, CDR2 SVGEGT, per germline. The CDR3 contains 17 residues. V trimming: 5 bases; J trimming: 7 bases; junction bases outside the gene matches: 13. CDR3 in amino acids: CASSRTPASGGTNEQFF. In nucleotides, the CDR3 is TGTGCCAGCAGTAGAACGCCGGCTAGCGGGGGGACGAATGAGCAGTTCTTC.

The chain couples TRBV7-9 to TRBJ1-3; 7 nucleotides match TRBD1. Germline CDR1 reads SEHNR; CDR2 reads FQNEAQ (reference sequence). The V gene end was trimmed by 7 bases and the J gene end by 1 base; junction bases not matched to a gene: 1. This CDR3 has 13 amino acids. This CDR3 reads CASTTGSGNTIYF. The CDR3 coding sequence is TGTGCCAGCACGACAGGGTCTGGAAACACCATATATTTT.

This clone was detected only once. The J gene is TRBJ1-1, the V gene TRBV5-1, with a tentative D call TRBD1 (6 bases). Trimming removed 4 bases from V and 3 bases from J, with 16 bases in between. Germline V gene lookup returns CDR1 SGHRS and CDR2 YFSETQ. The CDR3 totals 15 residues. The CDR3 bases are TGCGCCAGCAGCCTGGGCAGGGGACCTGACACTGAAGCTTTCTTT. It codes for CASSLGRGPDTEAFF. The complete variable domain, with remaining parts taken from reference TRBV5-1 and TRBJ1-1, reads KAGVTQTPRYLIKTRGQQVTLSCSPISGHRSVSWYQQTPGQGLQFLFEYFSETQRNKGNFPGRFSGRQFSNSRSEMNVSTLELGDSALYLCASSLGRGPDTEAFFGQGTRLTVV.

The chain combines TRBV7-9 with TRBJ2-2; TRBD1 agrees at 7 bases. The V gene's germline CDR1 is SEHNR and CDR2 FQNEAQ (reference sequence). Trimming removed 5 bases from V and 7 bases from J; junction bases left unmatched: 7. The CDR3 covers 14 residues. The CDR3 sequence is CASSGDRAGGELFF. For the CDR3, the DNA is TGTGCCAGCAGCGGCGACAGGGCGGGCGGGGAGCTGTTTTTT.

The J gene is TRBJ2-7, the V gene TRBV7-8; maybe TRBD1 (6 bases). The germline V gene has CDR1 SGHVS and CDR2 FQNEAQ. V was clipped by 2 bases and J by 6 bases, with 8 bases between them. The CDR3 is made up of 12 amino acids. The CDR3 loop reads CASSLQGFEQYF. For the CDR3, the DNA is TGTGCCAGCAGCTTACAGGGGTTCGAGCAGTACTTC.

CDR3 amino acids: CASTREETQYF. The CDR3 DNA sequence: TGTGCCAGCACCAGGGAAGAGACCCAGTACTTC. V and J are TRBV3-1 (or the pseudogene TRBV3-2) and TRBJ2-5, with D possibly TRBD1 on 5 matching bases. Germline values: CDR1 LGHDT, CDR2 YNNKEL (reference sequence). The CDR3 has 11 residues. V lost 7 bases and J lost 3, with 6 bases in between.

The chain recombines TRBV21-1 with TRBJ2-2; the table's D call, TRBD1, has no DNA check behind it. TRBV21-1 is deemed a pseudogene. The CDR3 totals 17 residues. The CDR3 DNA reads TGTGCCAGCAGCAAGACCATCCGAGGGGGGAACACCGGGGAGCTGTTTTTT. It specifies CASSKTIRGGNTGELFF.

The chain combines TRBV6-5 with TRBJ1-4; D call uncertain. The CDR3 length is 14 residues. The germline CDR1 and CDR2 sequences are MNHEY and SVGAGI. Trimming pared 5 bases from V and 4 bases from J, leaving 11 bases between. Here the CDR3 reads CASSLTRGNEKLFF. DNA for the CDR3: TGTGCCAGCAGTCTGACACGGGGTAATGAAAAACTGTTTTTT.

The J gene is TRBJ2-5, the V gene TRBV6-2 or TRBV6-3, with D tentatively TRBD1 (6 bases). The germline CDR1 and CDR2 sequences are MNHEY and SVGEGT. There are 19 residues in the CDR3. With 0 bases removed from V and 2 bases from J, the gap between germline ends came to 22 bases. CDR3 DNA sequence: TGTGCCAGCAGTTACTCAGTTCACTCCGCCCGGGACACTCAAGAGACCCAGTACTTC. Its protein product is CASSYSVHSARDTQETQYF.

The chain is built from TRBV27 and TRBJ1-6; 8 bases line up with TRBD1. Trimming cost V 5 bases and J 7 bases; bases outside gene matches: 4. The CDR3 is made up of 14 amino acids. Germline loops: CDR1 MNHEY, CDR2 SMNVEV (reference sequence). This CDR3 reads CASSDRGFNSPLHF. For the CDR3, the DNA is TGTGCCAGCAGTGACAGGGGTTTCAATTCACCCCTCCACTTT.

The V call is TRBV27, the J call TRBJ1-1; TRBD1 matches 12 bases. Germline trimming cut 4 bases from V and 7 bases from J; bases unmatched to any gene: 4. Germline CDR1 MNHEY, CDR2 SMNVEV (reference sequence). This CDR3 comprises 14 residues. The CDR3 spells CASSWGQGAGEAFF. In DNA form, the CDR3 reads TGTGCCAGCAGTTGGGGACAGGGGGCAGGTGAAGCTTTCTTT.

The DNA for the CDR3 is TGTGCCAGCAGCTACGAAACGGGGACTCGGGCAGATACGCAGTATTTT. Residues: CASSYETGTRADTQYF. This chain links TRBV7-2 with TRBJ2-3; D is perhaps TRBD2 (6 bases). The CDR3 totals 16 residues. V lost 4 bases, J lost 4 bases, and 18 bases lay in between. Germline V gene sequence: CDR1 SGHTA, CDR2 FQGNSA.

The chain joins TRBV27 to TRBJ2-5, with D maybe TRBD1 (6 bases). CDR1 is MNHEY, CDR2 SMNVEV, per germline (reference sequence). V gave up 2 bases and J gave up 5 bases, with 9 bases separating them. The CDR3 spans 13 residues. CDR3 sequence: CASSLRQGETQYF. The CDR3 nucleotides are TGTGCCAGCAGTTTACGTCAGGGGGAGACCCAGTACTTC.

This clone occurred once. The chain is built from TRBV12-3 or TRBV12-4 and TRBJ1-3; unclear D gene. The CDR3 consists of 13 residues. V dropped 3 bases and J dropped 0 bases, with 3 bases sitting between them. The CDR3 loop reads CASSFSSGNTIYF. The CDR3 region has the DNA TGTGCCAGCAGTTTTAGCTCTGGAAACACCATATATTTT.

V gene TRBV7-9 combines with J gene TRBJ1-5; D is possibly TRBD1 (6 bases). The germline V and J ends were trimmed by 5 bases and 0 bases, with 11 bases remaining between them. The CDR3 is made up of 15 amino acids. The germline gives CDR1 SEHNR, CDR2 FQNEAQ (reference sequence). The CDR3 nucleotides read TGTGCCAGCAGCGCCCCAGGGGATAGCAATCAGCCCCAGCATTTT. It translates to CASSAPGDSNQPQHF.

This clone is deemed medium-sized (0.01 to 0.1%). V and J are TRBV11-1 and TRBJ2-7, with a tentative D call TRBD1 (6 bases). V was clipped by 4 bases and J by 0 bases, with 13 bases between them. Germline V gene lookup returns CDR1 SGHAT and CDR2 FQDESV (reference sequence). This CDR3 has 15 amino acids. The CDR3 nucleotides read TGTGCCAGCAGCTCCACCCGGGACAACTCCTACGAGCAGTACTTC. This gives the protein CASSSTRDNSYEQYF.

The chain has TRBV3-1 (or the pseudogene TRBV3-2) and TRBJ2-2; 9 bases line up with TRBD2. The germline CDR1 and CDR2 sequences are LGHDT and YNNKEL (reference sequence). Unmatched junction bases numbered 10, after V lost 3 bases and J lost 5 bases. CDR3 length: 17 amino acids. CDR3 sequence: CASSQSSGAIFTGELFF. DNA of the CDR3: TGTGCCAGCAGCCAGTCTAGCGGGGCAATTTTTACCGGGGAGCTGTTTTTT.

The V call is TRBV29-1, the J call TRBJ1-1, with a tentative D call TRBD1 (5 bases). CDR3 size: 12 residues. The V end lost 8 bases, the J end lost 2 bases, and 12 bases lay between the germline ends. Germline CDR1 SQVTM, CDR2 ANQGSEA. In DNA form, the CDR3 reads TGCAGCACATCCAGGGTTAACACTGAAGCTTTCTTT. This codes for CSTSRVNTEAFF.

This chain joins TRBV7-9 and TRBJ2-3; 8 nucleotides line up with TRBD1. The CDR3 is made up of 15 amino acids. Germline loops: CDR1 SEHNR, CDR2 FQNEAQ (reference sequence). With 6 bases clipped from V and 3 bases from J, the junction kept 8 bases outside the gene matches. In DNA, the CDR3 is TGTGCCAGCAGTCCCCGGGACAGGAATACAGATACGCAGTATTTT. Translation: CASSPRDRNTDTQYF.

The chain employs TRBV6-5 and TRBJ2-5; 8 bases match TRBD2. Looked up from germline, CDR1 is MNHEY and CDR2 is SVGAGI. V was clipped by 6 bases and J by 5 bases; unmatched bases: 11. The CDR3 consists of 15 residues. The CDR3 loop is CASSPLGGERETQYF. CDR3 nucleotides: TGTGCCAGCAGCCCCCTCGGGGGGGAAAGGGAGACCCAGTACTTC.

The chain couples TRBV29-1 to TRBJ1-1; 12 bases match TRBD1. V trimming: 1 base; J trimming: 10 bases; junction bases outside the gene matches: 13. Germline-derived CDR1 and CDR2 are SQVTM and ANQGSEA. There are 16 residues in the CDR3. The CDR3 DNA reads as TGCAGCGTTGAAGGGTCGGGACAGGGGGCGATCGGAGGAGCTTTCTTT. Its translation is CSVEGSGQGAIGGAFF. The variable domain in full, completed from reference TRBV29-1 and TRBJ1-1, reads SAVISQKPSRDICQRGTSLTIQCQVDSQVTMMFWYRQQPGQSLTLIATANQGSEATYESGFVIDKFPISRPNLTFSTLTVSNMSPEDSSIYLCSVEGSGQGAIGGAFFGQGTRLTVV.

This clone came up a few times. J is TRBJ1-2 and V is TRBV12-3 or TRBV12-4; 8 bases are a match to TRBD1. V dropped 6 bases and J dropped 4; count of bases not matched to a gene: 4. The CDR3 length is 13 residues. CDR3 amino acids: CASSSGGVYGYTF. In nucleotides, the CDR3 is TGTGCCAGCAGCTCAGGGGGCGTCTATGGCTACACCTTC.

CDR3: CASSLLGGEGGPAFF. CDR3 in DNA: TGTGCCAGCAGCCTCCTGGGCGGGGAGGGCGGACCAGCTTTCTTT. The chain carries TRBV9 and TRBJ1-1; D gene unclear. Germline values: CDR1 SGDLS, CDR2 YYNGEE. The CDR3 contains 15 residues. Trimming removed 4 bases at V and 10 bases at J, with 23 bases between.

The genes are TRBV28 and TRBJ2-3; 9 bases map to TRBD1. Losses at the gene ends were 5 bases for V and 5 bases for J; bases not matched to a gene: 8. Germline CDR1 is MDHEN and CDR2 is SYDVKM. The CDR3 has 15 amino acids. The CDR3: CASSHRGPQGDTQYF. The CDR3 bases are TGTGCCAGCAGTCACAGGGGGCCCCAGGGAGATACGCAGTATTTT.

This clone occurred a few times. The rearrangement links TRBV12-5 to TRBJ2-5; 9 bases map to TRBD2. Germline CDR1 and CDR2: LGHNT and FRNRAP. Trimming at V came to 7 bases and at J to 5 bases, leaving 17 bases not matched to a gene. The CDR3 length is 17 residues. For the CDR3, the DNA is TGTGCTAGTGCCCCCCGGGGGGTAGCGGGAGCAGGGGAGACCCAGTACTTC. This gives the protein CASAPRGVAGAGETQYF. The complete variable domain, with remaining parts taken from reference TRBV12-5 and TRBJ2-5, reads DARVTQTPRHKVTEMGQEVTMRCQPILGHNTVFWYRQTMMQGLELLAYFRNRAPLDDSGMPKDRFSAEMPDATLATLKIQPSEPRDSAVYFCASAPRGVAGAGETQYFGPGTRLLVL.